These 15 T cell receptor beta chains came from one sample sequenced in a study of shared clonotypes between healthy human individuals. Sequencing was performed with immunoSEQ multiplex PCR; in TCRdb, only in-frame clones are kept and a portion is missing. The sample shows more than 400,000 clones, about 96% of them seen only once. Sequences were obtained from naive CD4+ T cells sorted from blood. As to subset: CD45RA+ positively selected. The receptors here all came from a woman aged 30 to 39 in good health.

J is TRBJ1-5 and V is TRBV27; maybe TRBD1 (6 bases). Germline V lookup: CDR1 MNHEY, CDR2 SMNVEV (reference sequence). V shed 4 bases and J shed 0 bases, with 13 bases lying between them. The CDR3 is 16 amino acids. CDR3 in amino acids: CASSSSTGLSNQPQHF. The CDR3 DNA follows: TGTGCCAGCAGTTCCTCGACAGGACTTAGCAATCAGCCCCAGCATTTT.

The chain uses TRBV4-1 and TRBJ2-7, with 8 bases aligning to TRBD2. CDR1 is MGHRA, CDR2 YSYEKL, per germline. Trimming removed 1 base from V and 4 bases from J; junction bases left unmatched: 12. The CDR3 contains 17 residues. The CDR3 DNA sequence: TGCGCCAGCAGCCAAGTAGCGGGGATAGCTAGGGGATACGAGCAGTACTTC. Protein sequence: CASSQVAGIARGYEQYF.

The chain uses TRBV28 and TRBJ1-5; D gene ambiguous. The CDR3 has 15 residues. Germline CDR1 MDHEN, CDR2 SYDVKM. Trimming stripped 6 bases from V and 0 bases from J, with 12 bases between. The CDR3 DNA reads TGTGCCAGCAGACCTACAGAGCATAGCAATCAGCCCCAGCATTTT. Its protein product is CASRPTEHSNQPQHF.

The DNA of the CDR3 is TGCGCCAGCAGATTCGACGGGATTGGGGGCTACACCTTC. This translates into CASRFDGIGGYTF. The chain recombines TRBV5-1 with TRBJ1-2; D remains ambiguous. This CDR3 is built from 13 residues. Per germline, CDR1 SGHRS and CDR2 YFSETQ. Trimming left V 5 bases short and J 8 bases short, with 16 bases between. Combining the CDR3 with reference TRBV5-1 and TRBJ1-2 gives the whole variable domain KAGVTQTPRYLIKTRGQQVTLSCSPISGHRSVSWYQQTPGQGLQFLFEYFSETQRNKGNFPGRFSGRQFSNSRSEMNVSTLELGDSALYLCASRFDGIGGYTFGSGTRLTVV.

The chain employs TRBV6-5 and TRBJ2-1; 10 nucleotides match TRBD2. Germline CDR1 reads MNHEY; CDR2 reads SVGAGI. This CDR3 has 15 amino acids. V trimming: 5 bases; J trimming: 0 bases; junction bases outside the gene matches: 1. CDR3 loop: CASSPSGSSYNEQFF. The CDR3, as DNA: TGTGCCAGCAGTCCTAGCGGGAGCTCCTACAATGAGCAGTTCTTC.

The V call is TRBV28, the J call TRBJ2-7; D perhaps matches TRBD1 (5 bases). Trimming pared 7 bases from V and 0 bases from J, leaving 10 bases between. Germline values: CDR1 MDHEN, CDR2 SYDVKM. The CDR3 covers 13 residues. The CDR3 DNA follows: TGTGCCAGCACCTGGGGCTACTCCTACGAGCAGTACTTC. Its protein is CASTWGYSYEQYF.

The J gene is TRBJ1-4, the V gene TRBV30; no definite D call. The V gene's germline CDR1 is GTSNPN and CDR2 SVGIG (reference sequence). The length of the CDR3 is 16 residues. Trimming stripped 2 bases from V and 4 bases from J, with 17 bases between. CDR3 sequence: CAWSPGLRLLNEKLFF. CDR3 DNA: TGTGCCTGGAGTCCCGGACTCAGACTCCTTAATGAAAAACTGTTTTTT. The complete variable domain, with remaining parts taken from reference TRBV30 and TRBJ1-4, reads SQTIHQWPATLVQPVGSPLSLECTVEGTSNPNLYWYRQAAGRGLQLLFYSVGIGQISSEVPQNLSASRPQDRQFILSSKKLLLSDSGFYLCAWSPGLRLLNEKLFFGSGTQLSVL.

J is TRBJ1-6 and V is TRBV20-1, with D possibly TRBD1 on 5 matching bases. Germline V gene data show CDR1 as DFQATT and CDR2 as SNEGSKA (reference sequence). V was clipped by 3 bases and J by 15 bases, with 12 bases between them. The CDR3 loop spans 11 amino acids. The CDR3 here is CSASRAGVLHF. CDR3 bases: TGCAGTGCTAGTAGGGCGGGGGTCCTCCACTTT.

This clone was seen a single time. V usage is TRBV6-5 and J usage is TRBJ1-3; possible D gene TRBD1, 5 bases. V was shortened by 7 bases and J by 8 bases, with 15 bases between the two germline ends. Germline V gene sequence: CDR1 MNHEY, CDR2 SVGAGI. This CDR3 comprises 13 residues. The CDR3, as DNA: TGTGCCAGCACCAGGGACGGGACGGACACCATATATTTT. It codes for CASTRDGTDTIYF.

Remarks on this clone: This sample also contains other DNA sequences that code for the same CDR3. The genes are TRBV2 and TRBJ2-7; 7 nucleotides align to TRBD1. V dropped 7 bases and J dropped 0; count of bases not matched to a gene: 15. The germline gives CDR1 SNHLY, CDR2 FYNNEI. The length of the CDR3 is 17 residues. CDR3 sequence: CASKGAAGLPSSYEQYF. The CDR3 nucleotides read TGTGCCAGCAAGGGGGCCGCTGGTCTGCCAAGCTCCTACGAGCAGTACTTC.

V gene TRBV30 combines with J gene TRBJ1-1; 7 bases fit TRBD1. The V segment lost 5 bases and the J segment 4 bases; nucleotides outside the gene matches: 4. This CDR3 contains 12 residues. Per germline, CDR1 GTSNPN and CDR2 SVGIG (reference sequence). The CDR3 region is CAWRQGLTEAFF. CDR3 bases: TGTGCCTGGCGACAGGGTCTCACTGAAGCTTTCTTT.

The gene calls are TRBV2 and TRBJ1-2; a possible D gene is TRBD1 (5 bases). There are 14 residues in the CDR3. Between the trimmed V and J ends, which lost 3 bases and 2 bases, there was a span of 10 bases. The germline gives CDR1 SNHLY, CDR2 FYNNEI. In nucleotides, the CDR3 is TGTGCCAGCAGTGATGAGGGGCGGAACTATGGCTACACCTTC. This sequence encodes CASSDEGRNYGYTF.

The V call is TRBV6-1, the J call TRBJ2-1; D is possibly TRBD1 (7 bases). Trimming took off 10 bases at V and 3 bases at J, with 19 bases between the two ends. The germline CDR1 and CDR2 sequences are MNHNS and SASEGT. The length of the CDR3 is 15 residues. CDR3 loop: CATTRTGLLYNEQFF. The CDR3 nucleotides read TGTGCCACAACACGGACAGGACTACTCTACAATGAGCAGTTCTTC.

CDR3 sequence (DNA): TGTGCCAGCAGCCTCCTAGCGGGAACTAGCACAGATACGCAGTATTTT. Translation: CASSLLAGTSTDTQYF. The V call is TRBV4-2, the J call TRBJ2-3, with TRBD2 matching over 9 bases. This CDR3 region has 16 residues. With V trimmed by 4 bases and J by 0 bases, 5 bases remained unmatched. Looked up from germline, CDR1 is LGHNA and CDR2 is YNFKEQ.

This clone came up once. The chain recombines TRBV7-3 with TRBJ2-3; D gene unclear. The CDR3 is made up of 15 amino acids. Trimming took 2 bases from V and 0 from J, leaving 9 bases between them. Germline V CDR1 and CDR2: SGHTA, FQGTGA. CDR3 coding DNA: TGTGCCAGCAGCTTAGGTGGCCCTAGCACAGATACGCAGTATTTT. Protein: CASSLGGPSTDTQYF. The whole variable domain, filled in from reference TRBV7-3 and TRBJ2-3, reads GAGVSQTPSNKVTEKGKYVELRCDPISGHTALYWYRQSLGQGPEFLIYFQGTGAADDSGLPNDRFFAVRPEGSVSTLKIQRTERGDSAVYLCASSLGGPSTDTQYFGPGTRLTVL.